These 8 T cell receptor beta chains came from one sample sequenced in a study of Ad26.COV2.S vaccination and SARS-CoV-2 variants. Only in-frame clones appear in the TCRdb table, and some are missing; sequencing was by immunoSEQ multiplex PCR. The data show approximately 400,000 clones, more than 75% seen once. Indicated treatment: approximately 18 received Ad26.COV2.S at low or high dose, single or two shots; about 5 received placebo; per-sample allocation not given. The samples were gathered on day 63 after the first injection of vaccine or placebo. This material consisted of peripheral blood, taken in a trial of Ad26.COV2.S vaccine versus placebo. These receptors originate from a person between 18 and 65 years old who received the Ad26.COV2.S COVID-19 vaccine or a placebo.

In its sample, this clone was seen once. V usage is TRBV11-2 and J usage is TRBJ1-2; the match to TRBD1 covers 7 bases. J was trimmed by 4 bases and V by 5 bases; bases with no gene match: 7. Germline V gene data show CDR1 as SGHAT and CDR2 as FQNNGV. The CDR3 is made up of 14 amino acids. The CDR3 region has the DNA TGTGCCAGCAGCACTCCCGGGACAGCCTATGGCTACACCTTC. Translation: CASSTPGTAYGYTF.

The chain carries TRBV6-2 or TRBV6-3 and TRBJ2-3; the match to TRBD2 covers 10 bases. Germline CDR1 is MNHEY and CDR2 is SVGEGT. V lost 0 bases and J lost 4; bases outside the gene matches: 7. The CDR3 has 17 amino acids. CDR3 nucleotides: TGTGCCAGCAGTTACTCTGGGACTAGCGACCTCTCAGATACGCAGTATTTT. Its translation: CASSYSGTSDLSDTQYF.

This chain uses TRBV27 with TRBJ2-4, with TRBD1 matching 7 bases. Germline trimming cut 8 bases from V and 4 bases from J; bases unmatched to any gene: 5. This CDR3 is 13 amino acids long. Germline values: CDR1 MNHEY, CDR2 SMNVEV (reference sequence). The CDR3 bases are TGTGCCAGCTCCTTACAGGGGAAAAACATTCAGTACTTC. This gives the protein CASSLQGKNIQYF.

The chain is built from TRBV19 and TRBJ1-5; D call uncertain. The germline CDR1 and CDR2 sequences are LNHDA and SQIVND (reference sequence). V was trimmed by 5 bases and J by 1 base, leaving 12 bases between them. CDR3 length equals 15 residues. The CDR3 here is CASSPDGLSNQPQHF. The DNA of the CDR3 is TGTGCCAGTAGTCCGGACGGGTTAAGCAATCAGCCCCAGCATTTT.

This chain links TRBV6-2 or TRBV6-3 with TRBJ2-3; D tentatively fits TRBD1 or TRBD2 (5 bases each). Per the germline V gene, CDR1 is MNHEY and CDR2 is SVGEGT. The CDR3 contains 15 residues. V was shortened by 1 base and J by 6 bases, with 14 bases between the two germline ends. CDR3 bases: TGTGCCAGCAGTTACTGGGGGAGTGGTACGGATACGCAGTATTTT. Amino acid sequence: CASSYWGSGTDTQYF.

The rearrangement uses TRBV27 and TRBJ2-7; D is ambiguous. The V gene lost 6 bases and the J gene lost 6 bases, with 12 bases spanning the gap. Germline loops: CDR1 MNHEY, CDR2 SMNVEV (reference sequence). The CDR3 has 12 amino acids. The CDR3 is CASSQKGSEQYF. The CDR3, as DNA: TGTGCCAGCAGCCAAAAAGGATCCGAGCAGTACTTC.

This chain joins TRBV5-1 and TRBJ2-1; D call uncertain. The CDR3 is made up of 16 amino acids. Germline V lookup: CDR1 SGHRS, CDR2 YFSETQ. V dropped 9 bases and J dropped 6 bases, with 25 bases sitting between them. Here the CDR3 reads CATGPDPRILTNEQFF. CDR3 bases: TGCGCCACCGGGCCGGATCCTAGAATACTAACCAATGAGCAGTTCTTC.

This clone was observed a handful of times. The chain joins TRBV10-1 to TRBJ2-7, with a weak D call TRBD1 (6 bases). Germline values: CDR1 WNHNN, CDR2 SYGVQD (reference sequence). V lost 2 bases and J 2 bases, leaving 10 bases between the germline ends. The CDR3 sequence is 14 residues long. As DNA, the CDR3 is TGCGCCAGCAGTGAGAGCAGGGGAACCTACGAGCAGTACTTC. Residues: CASSESRGTYEQYF.